This paragraph covers one T cell receptor (beta chain) sequence. The table came from immunoSEQ multiplex PCR; TCRdb's copy has only in-frame clones and leaves some out. The sample has roughly 70,000 clones, approximately 84% seen once. This sample is part of a study of OX40 agonist ivuxolimab in advanced cancers. Per the germline V gene, CDR1 is MNHNS and CDR2 is SASEGT. Trimming pared 3 bases from V and 0 bases from J, leaving 11 bases between. This CDR3 has 16 amino acids. The TCR was taken from an adult with an advanced solid tumor such as melanoma, head and neck, liver or kidney cancer. Source: CD4+ or CD8+ T cells sorted from blood, taken in a trial of the OX40 agonist ivuxolimab. The chain joins TRBV6-1 to TRBJ1-4; possible D gene TRBD1, 5 bases. CDR3 sequence: CASSDPRGSTNEKLFF. CDR3 nucleotides: TGTGCCAGCAGTGATCCGAGGGGTTCAACTAATGAAAAACTGTTTTTT.